These T cell receptor beta chains were read from a single sample in a study of lymphopenia after photon versus proton radiotherapy. Here immunoSEQ multiplex PCR was the method, and the copy in TCRdb shows in-frame clones only, minus some. The sample contains around 18,000 clones, roughly 88% of which appear only once. The sequenced sample was peripheral blood, obtained from a patient treated with proton-based radiotherapy. The origin of the receptors is a man in his 70s with pancreatic cancer. Both conserved end residues are trimmed from each CDR3. Each record gives: clone size, V gene, J gene, CDR3 protein. Clone size is given for some rows only: seen once, a few or many times, or a class if the clone is expanded.

abundance: -; v_gene: TRBV7-6; j_gene: TRBJ2-1; CDR3aa: ASSLQLARGANEQF
abundance: -; v_gene: TRBV7-2; j_gene: TRBJ1-2; CDR3aa: ASSTRGGRGYT
abundance: -; v_gene: TRBV7-3; j_gene: TRBJ1-1; CDR3aa: ASSLSRPGPNTEAF
abundance: -; v_gene: TRBV5-6; j_gene: TRBJ2-3; CDR3aa: ASSGGPSGNTQY
abundance: once; v_gene: TRBV7-9; j_gene: TRBJ2-7; CDR3aa: ASSLGGKGEQY
abundance: -; v_gene: TRBV30; j_gene: TRBJ1-1; CDR3aa: AWSQTNTEAF
abundance: -; v_gene: TRBV7-2; j_gene: TRBJ2-7; CDR3aa: ASSPVAGGNSYEQY
abundance: -; v_gene: TRBV12-5; j_gene: TRBJ2-7; CDR3aa: ASGLVDGQLQY
abundance: -; v_gene: TRBV19; j_gene: TRBJ1-2; CDR3aa: ASRTGGDYGYT
abundance: -; v_gene: TRBV30; j_gene: TRBJ1-2; CDR3aa: AWSVERTYGYT
abundance: few; v_gene: TRBV2; j_gene: TRBJ2-5; CDR3aa: ASSVAYEGETQY
abundance: -; v_gene: TRBV5-1; j_gene: TRBJ2-7; CDR3aa: ASRKQGTTYEQY
abundance: -; v_gene: TRBV5-4; j_gene: TRBJ2-1; CDR3aa: ASSFTSGIVNEQF
abundance: -; v_gene: TRBV2; j_gene: TRBJ2-3; CDR3aa: ASSEGTGELDTQY
abundance: few; v_gene: TRBV9; j_gene: TRBJ1-5; CDR3aa: ASSGTGDSSQPQH
abundance: -; v_gene: TRBV5-1; j_gene: TRBJ1-1; CDR3aa: ASSLAGSNTEAF
abundance: -; v_gene: TRBV6-1; j_gene: TRBJ1-2; CDR3aa: ASSEAGHS
abundance: -; v_gene: TRBV18; j_gene: TRBJ2-5; CDR3aa: ASSALQGDRETQY
abundance: once; v_gene: TRBV18; j_gene: TRBJ1-1; CDR3aa: ASSPPHGANTEAF
abundance: -; v_gene: TRBV5-1; j_gene: TRBJ2-7; CDR3aa: ASSLEWGKDEQY